Below are 13 T cell receptor beta chains sequenced from a single sample in a study of cytomegalovirus exposure and HLA in healthy donors. The PCR ran on 60 Vbeta and 13 Jbeta primers. Assay: immunoSEQ multiplex PCR; the TCRdb copy retains only in-frame clones and omits some. The sample lists about 150,000 clones; roughly 77% were seen once. The specimen was PBMCs. The receptors were gathered from a male donor in good health and CMV-seronegative.

The CDR3 coding sequence is TGCGCCAGCAGCCAAGGGGGGTCGGGGGGCAGGGGTCAGCCCCAGCATTTT. Residues: CASSQGGSGGRGQPQHF. This chain links TRBV4-1 with TRBJ1-5, with TRBD1 as a possible D gene (6 bases). The CDR3 length is 17 residues. The germline gives CDR1 MGHRA, CDR2 YSYEKL. Trimming took 1 base from V and 6 from J, leaving 19 bases between them.

The chain links TRBV5-1 to TRBJ2-7; TRBD1 matches 7 bases. The CDR3 consists of 14 residues. V shed 7 bases and J 4 bases; nucleotides not matched to a gene: 11. Germline CDR1 is SGHRS and CDR2 is YFSETQ. CDR3 sequence reads: CASGPGQTLYEQYF. As DNA, the CDR3 is TGCGCCAGCGGACCGGGACAGACGCTTTACGAGCAGTACTTC. The full variable domain, its missing parts supplied by reference TRBV5-1 and TRBJ2-7, is KAGVTQTPRYLIKTRGQQVTLSCSPISGHRSVSWYQQTPGQGLQFLFEYFSETQRNKGNFPGRFSGRQFSNSRSEMNVSTLELGDSALYLCASGPGQTLYEQYFGPGTRLTVT.

This clone has just one count. The genes are TRBV9 and TRBJ2-3, with TRBD2 identical over 10 bases. With V trimmed by 1 base and J by 6 bases, 8 bases remained unmatched. The CDR3 covers 16 residues. From germline, CDR1 is SGDLS and CDR2 YYNGEE. CDR3 sequence (DNA): TGTGCCAGCAGCGTATCTACTAGCGGGAAGGGGGATACGCAGTATTTT. It translates to CASSVSTSGKGDTQYF.

This chain joins TRBV21-1 and TRBJ1-2; the table's D call, TRBD1, was not checked against the DNA. TRBV21-1 is a known pseudogene. The CDR3 spans 15 residues. The CDR3 bases are TGTGCCAGCAGCAAAAGCGACAGCTACCTTTATGGCTACACCTTC. Protein sequence: CASSKSDSYLYGYTF.

A few counts support this clone. At one end the junction does not follow the germline gene, possibly because of a read error. The rearrangement uses TRBV7-2 and TRBJ2-1; D unclear. This CDR3 has 12 amino acids. The germline gives CDR1 SGHTA, CDR2 FQGNSA. The CDR3 region is CASSPALGPQVF. Written as DNA, the CDR3 is TGTGCCAGCAGTCCCGCTCTCGGTCCGCAGGTCTTC.

This clone came up a few times. The rearrangement uses TRBV6-4 and TRBJ2-3; 12 bases map to TRBD2. V lost 6 bases and J lost 1; bases outside the gene matches: 2. This CDR3 comprises 15 residues. Germline V gene sequence: CDR1 MRHNA, CDR2 SNTAGT. CDR3 DNA: TGTGCCAGCAGCCTAGCGGGAGGGGGCACAGATACGCAGTATTTT. Its translation: CASSLAGGGTDTQYF.

The J gene is TRBJ2-5, the V gene TRBV9, with 10 bases fitting TRBD1. The J call may be in error: the DNA end matches TRBJ2-7 better. In germline, CDR1 is SGDLS, CDR2 YYNGEE. The CDR3 length is 15 residues. This chain's CDR3 is CASSVGGQGPYEQYF. DNA of the CDR3: TGTGCCAGCAGCGTAGGGGGACAGGGGCCCTACGAGCAGTACTTC.

This chain links TRBV28 with TRBJ2-4, with 10 bases aligning to TRBD1. The CDR3 spans 17 residues. Germline loops: CDR1 MDHEN, CDR2 SYDVKM. V trimming: 2 bases; J trimming: 0 bases; junction bases outside the gene matches: 4. CDR3 sequence reads: CASSLLGTGVAKNIQYF. CDR3 bases: TGTGCCAGCAGTTTACTAGGGACAGGGGTAGCCAAAAACATTCAGTACTTC.

The chain has TRBV2 and TRBJ2-6; D gene ambiguous. Between the trimmed V and J ends, which lost 9 bases and 1 base, there was a span of 4 bases. The germline V gene has CDR1 SNHLY and CDR2 FYNNEI. The CDR3 is 12 amino acids. The CDR3 bases are TGTGCCAGTTCGTCTGGGGCCAACGTCCTGACTTTC. It codes for CASSSGANVLTF.

The gene calls are TRBV9 and TRBJ2-7; 12 nucleotides align to TRBD1. Germline CDR1 is SGDLS and CDR2 is YYNGEE. V gave up 4 bases and J gave up 7 bases; unmatched junction bases: 9. The CDR3 is made up of 15 amino acids. The CDR3 DNA follows: TGTGCCAGCAGCCTTCGGGACAGGGGGCGGGAAGAGCAGTACTTC. Translating it yields CASSLRDRGREEQYF.

The chain uses TRBV6-5 and TRBJ2-7; 8 bases map to TRBD2. Germline V gene data show CDR1 as MNHEY and CDR2 as SVGAGI. The CDR3 has 14 amino acids. The V gene end was trimmed by 2 bases and the J gene end by 3 bases; junction bases not matched to a gene: 3. In DNA form, the CDR3 reads TGTGCCAGCAGTTACGGCAGCGGGAGCTACGAGCAGTACTTC. Amino acids: CASSYGSGSYEQYF.

The chain uses TRBV10-3 and TRBJ2-1, with TRBD2 identical over 11 bases. V was pared by 2 bases and J by 4 bases, with 4 bases of the junction left unmatched. CDR3 length equals 16 residues. Germline V gives CDR1 ENHRY, CDR2 SYGVKD. Written as DNA, the CDR3 is TGTGCCATCAGTGAGGCTAGCGGGGGGCCGTACAATGAGCAGTTCTTC. The encoded protein is CAISEASGGPYNEQFF.

This chain links TRBV7-2 with TRBJ2-7, with D perhaps matching TRBD2 (6 bases). Germline V gene lookup returns CDR1 SGHTA and CDR2 FQGNSA. V was cut by 3 bases and J by 8 bases, with 17 bases left in between. The CDR3 is 14 amino acids. The CDR3 coding sequence is TGTGCCAGCAGCTTTCCAGAGCGGGTCCATCAGCAGTACTTC. Translated: CASSFPERVHQQYF.